This TCR beta chain emerged from a study of cytomegalovirus exposure and HLA in healthy donors. Study details: Findings of an earlier analysis included 117 million unique TCR beta sequences from 200 million or so T cells. Study observations and caveats: The authors enumerated some 160 TCR beta chains as linked to cytomegalovirus. The study carried out a later analysis of TCR beta sequences. It associated approximately 15,000 of them with specific HLA alleles at a false discovery rate of 0.05. Prior analysis indicated that the majority of TCR beta V segments exhibited productivity approximately 90% or approximately 30% of the time.

Trimming took 0 bases from V and 3 from J; bases not matched to a gene: 9. Germline V lookup: CDR1 SGHRS, CDR2 YFSETQ. There are 17 residues in the CDR3. Primers included in the PCR were 60 Vbeta and 13 Jbeta primers. Profiled with immunoSEQ multiplex PCR; TCRdb holds only in-frame clones, not every one. The table shows 150,000 or so clones, with 70% to 80% occurring only once. This clone was seen a single time. Its antigen is as yet unknown. Sequencing used PBMCs. The sequence came from a man in his forties or fifties in good health and CMV-seropositive. V is TRBV5-1 and J is TRBJ2-7, with 10 positions matching TRBD2. DNA for the CDR3: TGCGCCAGCAGCTTGGACAGTAGAGCTAGCGGGAGCTACGAGCAGTACTTC. Encoded protein: CASSLDSRASGSYEQYF. Filled out from reference TRBV5-1 and TRBJ2-7, the complete variable domain reads KAGVTQTPRYLIKTRGQQVTLSCSPISGHRSVSWYQQTPGQGLQFLFEYFSETQRNKGNFPGRFSGRQFSNSRSEMNVSTLELGDSALYLCASSLDSRASGSYEQYFGPGTRLTVT.